A selection of T cell receptor beta chains follows, all from one sample in a study of blood T cells in healthy people across ages. One entry per CDR3 protein results from TCRdb running MiXCR on the 5' RACE reads. The repertoire includes 700,000 to 900,000 distinct CDR3 sequences, about 53% of them detected once, and around 41% sits in the top ten. Sequenced input: blood. The receptors originated from an elderly man in good health. Each CDR3 is given without its conserved first and last residue. Clone size appears in some rows only: once, few, many, or a class for an expanded clone.

.	TRBV10-3	TRBJ2-5	AISATSGGETQY
many	TRBV5-1	TRBJ1-2	ASSLTGQGDGYT
few	TRBV10-1	TRBJ2-3	ASSESAPVAGGPERHAY
.	TRBV5-1	TRBJ1-5	ASSVDRGGQPQH
.	TRBV5-1	TRBJ2-7	ASRVSVGGAVFNEQY
.	TRBV5-1	TRBJ1-5	ASSASGGPNQPQH
few	TRBV7-2	TRBJ1-6	ASSARTGSGNSPLH
.	TRBV20-1	TRBJ2-3	SARSPPSGEVGRDTQY
.	TRBV4-1	TRBJ2-5	ACSFNPGLGWEETQY
.	TRBV20-1	TRBJ2-3	SARSGQGRVGTDTQY
.	TRBV5-1	TRBJ2-1	ASSLGPERINEQF
.	TRBV2	TRBJ2-3	ASTRDRSTDTQY
.	TRBV6-5	TRBJ2-5	ASIDGEGIEQY